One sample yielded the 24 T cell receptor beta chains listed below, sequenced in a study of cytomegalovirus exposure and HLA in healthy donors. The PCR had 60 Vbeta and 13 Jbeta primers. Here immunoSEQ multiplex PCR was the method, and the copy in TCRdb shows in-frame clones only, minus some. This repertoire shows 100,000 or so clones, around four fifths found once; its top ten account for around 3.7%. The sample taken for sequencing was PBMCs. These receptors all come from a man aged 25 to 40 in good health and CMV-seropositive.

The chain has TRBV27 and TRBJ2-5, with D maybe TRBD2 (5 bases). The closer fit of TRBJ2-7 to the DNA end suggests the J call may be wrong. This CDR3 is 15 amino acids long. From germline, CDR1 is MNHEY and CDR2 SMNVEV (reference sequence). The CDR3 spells CASKIRWEKGYEQYF. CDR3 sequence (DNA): TGTGCCAGCAAGATTCGGTGGGAGAAGGGTTACGAGCAGTACTTC.

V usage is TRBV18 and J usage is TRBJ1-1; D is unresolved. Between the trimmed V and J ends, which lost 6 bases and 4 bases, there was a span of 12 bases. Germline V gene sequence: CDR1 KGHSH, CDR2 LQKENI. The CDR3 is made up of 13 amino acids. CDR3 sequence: CASSPMGSTEAFF. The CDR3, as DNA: TGTGCCAGCTCTCCAATGGGGAGCACTGAAGCTTTCTTT.

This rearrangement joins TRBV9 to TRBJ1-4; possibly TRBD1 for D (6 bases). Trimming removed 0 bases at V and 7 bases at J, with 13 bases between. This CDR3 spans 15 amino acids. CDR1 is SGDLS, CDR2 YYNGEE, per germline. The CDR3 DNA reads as TGTGCCAGCAGCGTAGACCAGGGGCCCGTTGAAAAACTGTTTTTT. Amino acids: CASSVDQGPVEKLFF.

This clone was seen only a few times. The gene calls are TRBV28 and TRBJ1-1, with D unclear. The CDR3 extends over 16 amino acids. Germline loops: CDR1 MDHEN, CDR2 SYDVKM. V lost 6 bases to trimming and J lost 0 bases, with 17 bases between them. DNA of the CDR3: TGTGCCAGCAGCCCTAGACCGGGAAACATGAACACTGAAGCTTTCTTT. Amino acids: CASSPRPGNMNTEAFF.

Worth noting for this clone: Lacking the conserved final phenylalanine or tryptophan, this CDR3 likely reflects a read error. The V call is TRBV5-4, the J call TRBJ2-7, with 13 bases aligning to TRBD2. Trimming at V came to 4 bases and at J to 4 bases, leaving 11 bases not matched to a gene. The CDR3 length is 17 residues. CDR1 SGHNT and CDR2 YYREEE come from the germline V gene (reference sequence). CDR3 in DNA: TGTGCCAGCAGCAACCATAGGACTAGCGGGAGTTTTTACGAGCAGTACCTC. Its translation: CASSNHRTSGSFYEQYL.

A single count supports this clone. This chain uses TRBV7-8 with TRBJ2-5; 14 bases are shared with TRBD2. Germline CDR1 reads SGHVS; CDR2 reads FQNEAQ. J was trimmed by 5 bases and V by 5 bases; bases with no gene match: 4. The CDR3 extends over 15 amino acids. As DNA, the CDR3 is TGTGCCAGCAGCAAGGGACTAGCGGGAGTGGAGACCCAGTACTTC. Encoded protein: CASSKGLAGVETQYF.

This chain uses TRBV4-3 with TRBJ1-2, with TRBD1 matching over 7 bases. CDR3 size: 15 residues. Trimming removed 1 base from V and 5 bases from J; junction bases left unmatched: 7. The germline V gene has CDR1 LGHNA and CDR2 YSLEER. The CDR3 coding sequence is TGCGCCAGCAGCCAAGCACAGGGGAGTGGGTATGGCTACACCTTC. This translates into CASSQAQGSGYGYTF.

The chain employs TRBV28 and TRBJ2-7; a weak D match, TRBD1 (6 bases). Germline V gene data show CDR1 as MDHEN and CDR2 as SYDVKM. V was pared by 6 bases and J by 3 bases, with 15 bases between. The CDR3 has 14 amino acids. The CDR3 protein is CASRETGQFYEQYF. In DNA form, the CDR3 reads TGTGCCAGCAGGGAGACAGGTCAGTTCTACGAGCAGTACTTC.

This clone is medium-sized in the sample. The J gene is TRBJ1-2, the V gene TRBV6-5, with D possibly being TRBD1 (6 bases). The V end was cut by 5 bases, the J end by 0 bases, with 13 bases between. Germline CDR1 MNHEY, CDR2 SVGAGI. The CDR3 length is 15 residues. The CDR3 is CASSPQTGTNYGYTF. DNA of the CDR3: TGTGCCAGCAGTCCCCAGACAGGAACTAACTATGGCTACACCTTC.

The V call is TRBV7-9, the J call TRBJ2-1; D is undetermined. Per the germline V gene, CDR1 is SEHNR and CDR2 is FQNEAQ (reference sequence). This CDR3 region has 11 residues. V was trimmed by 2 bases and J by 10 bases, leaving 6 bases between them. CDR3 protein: CASSLQREQFF. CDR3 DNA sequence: TGTGCCAGCAGCTTACAGAGGGAGCAGTTCTTC.

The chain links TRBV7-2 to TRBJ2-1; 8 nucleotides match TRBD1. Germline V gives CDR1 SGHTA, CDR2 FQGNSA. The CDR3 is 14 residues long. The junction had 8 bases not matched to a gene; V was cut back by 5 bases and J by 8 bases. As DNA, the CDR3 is TGTGCCAGCAGCCCAGGGACAGGAGGCGATGAGCAGTTCTTC. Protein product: CASSPGTGGDEQFF.

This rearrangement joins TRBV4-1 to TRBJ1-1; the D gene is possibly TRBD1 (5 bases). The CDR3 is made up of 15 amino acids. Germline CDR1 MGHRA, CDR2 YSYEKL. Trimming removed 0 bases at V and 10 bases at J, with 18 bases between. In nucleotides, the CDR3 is TGCGCCAGCAGCCAAGATGGTGCTTCGGGGACTCCAGCTTTCTTT. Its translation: CASSQDGASGTPAFF.

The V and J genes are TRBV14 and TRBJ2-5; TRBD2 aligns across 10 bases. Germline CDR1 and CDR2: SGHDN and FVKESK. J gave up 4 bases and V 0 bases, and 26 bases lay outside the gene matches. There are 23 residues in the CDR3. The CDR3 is CASSQEEGRTSGWWELHGETQYF. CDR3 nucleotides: TGTGCCAGCAGCCAAGAAGAGGGGCGGACTAGCGGCTGGTGGGAGCTCCATGGAGAGACCCAGTACTTC.

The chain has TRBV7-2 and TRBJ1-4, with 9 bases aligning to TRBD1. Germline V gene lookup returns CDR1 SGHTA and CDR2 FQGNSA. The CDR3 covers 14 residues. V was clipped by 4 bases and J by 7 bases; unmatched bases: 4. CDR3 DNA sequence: TGTGCCAGCAGCTACAAACAGGGGGCTGAAAAACTGTTTTTT. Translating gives CASSYKQGAEKLFF.

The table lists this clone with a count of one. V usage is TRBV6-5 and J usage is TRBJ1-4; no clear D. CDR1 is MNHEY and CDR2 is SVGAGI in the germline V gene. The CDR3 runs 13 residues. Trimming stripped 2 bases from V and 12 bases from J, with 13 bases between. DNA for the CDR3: TGTGCCAGCAGTTACGAAATAGGAGGCCAACTGTTTTTT. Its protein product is CASSYEIGGQLFF.

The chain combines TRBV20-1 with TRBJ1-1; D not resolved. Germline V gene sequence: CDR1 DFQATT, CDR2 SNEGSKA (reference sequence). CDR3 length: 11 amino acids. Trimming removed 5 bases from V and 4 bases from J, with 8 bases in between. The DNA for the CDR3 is TGCAGTGCTTATACGGGCACTGAAGCTTTCTTT. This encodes CSAYTGTEAFF.

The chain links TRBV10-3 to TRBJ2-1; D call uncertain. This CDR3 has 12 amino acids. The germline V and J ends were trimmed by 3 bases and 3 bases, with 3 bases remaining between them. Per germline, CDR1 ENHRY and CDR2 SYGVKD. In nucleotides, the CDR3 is TGTGCCATCAGTGACTTCTACAATGAGCAGTTCTTC. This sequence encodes CAISDFYNEQFF.

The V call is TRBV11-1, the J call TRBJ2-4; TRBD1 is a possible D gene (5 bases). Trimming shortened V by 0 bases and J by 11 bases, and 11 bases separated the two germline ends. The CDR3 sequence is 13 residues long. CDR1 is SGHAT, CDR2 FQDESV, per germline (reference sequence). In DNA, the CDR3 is TGTGCCAGCAGCTTAGCCCAGGGATGGGTTCAGTACTTC. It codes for CASSLAQGWVQYF.

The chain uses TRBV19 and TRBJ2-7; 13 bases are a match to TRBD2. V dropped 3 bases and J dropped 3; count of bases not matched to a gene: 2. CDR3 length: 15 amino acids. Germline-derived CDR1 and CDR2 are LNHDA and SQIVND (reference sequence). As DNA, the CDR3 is TGTGCCAGTAGTATCCGGACTAGCGGGAGCTACGAGCAGTACTTC. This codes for CASSIRTSGSYEQYF.

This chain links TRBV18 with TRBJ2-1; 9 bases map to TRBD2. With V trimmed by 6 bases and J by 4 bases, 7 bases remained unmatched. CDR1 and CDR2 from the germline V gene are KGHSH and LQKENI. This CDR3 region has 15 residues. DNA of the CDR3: TGTGCCAGCTCGGGCCAGACTAGCGGTTACAATGAGCAGTTCTTC. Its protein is CASSGQTSGYNEQFF.

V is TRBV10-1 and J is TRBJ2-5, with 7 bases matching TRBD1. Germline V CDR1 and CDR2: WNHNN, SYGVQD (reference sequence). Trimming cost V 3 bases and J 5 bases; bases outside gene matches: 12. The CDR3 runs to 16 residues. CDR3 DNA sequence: TGCGCCAGCAGTGATGAGGACAGGCCAGGGAAGGAGACCCAGTACTTC. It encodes CASSDEDRPGKETQYF.

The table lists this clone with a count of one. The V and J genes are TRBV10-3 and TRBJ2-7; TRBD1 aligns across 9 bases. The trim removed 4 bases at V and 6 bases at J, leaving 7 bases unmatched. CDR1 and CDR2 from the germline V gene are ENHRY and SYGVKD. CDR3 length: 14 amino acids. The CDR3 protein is CAISAGTGTSEQYF. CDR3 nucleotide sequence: TGTGCCATCAGTGCCGGGACAGGGACCTCCGAGCAGTACTTC.

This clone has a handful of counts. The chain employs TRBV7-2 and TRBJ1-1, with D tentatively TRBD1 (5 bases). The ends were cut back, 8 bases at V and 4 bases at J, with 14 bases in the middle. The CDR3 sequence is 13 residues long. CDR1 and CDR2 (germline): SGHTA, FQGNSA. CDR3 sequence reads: CASSLGGFTEAFF. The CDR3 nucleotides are TGTGCCAGCTCCCTGGGGGGGTTCACTGAAGCTTTCTTT.

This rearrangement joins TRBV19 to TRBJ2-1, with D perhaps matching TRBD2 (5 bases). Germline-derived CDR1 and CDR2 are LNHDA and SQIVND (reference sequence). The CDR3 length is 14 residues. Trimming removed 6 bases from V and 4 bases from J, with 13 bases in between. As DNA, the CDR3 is TGTGCCAGTAGAGACGGAGGCCCTTACAATGAGCAGTTCTTC. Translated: CASRDGGPYNEQFF.